The 2 T cell receptor beta chains in this list originate from one sample, sequenced in a study of shared clonotypes between healthy human individuals. The protocol was immunoSEQ multiplex PCR, while the TCRdb copy is restricted to in-frame clones and leaves out a portion. The data contain under 1,900,000 clones, just under 99% of them singletons. The sample consisted of naive CD4+ T cells sorted from blood. Subset noted: CD45RA+ positively selected. These receptors were obtained from a man aged 25-45 years in good health.

J is TRBJ2-7 and V is TRBV6-6, with TRBD2 matching 7 bases. Germline V lookup: CDR1 MNHNY, CDR2 SVGAGI (reference sequence). J was trimmed by 3 bases and V by 7 bases; bases with no gene match: 9. CDR3 length equals 14 residues. For the CDR3, the DNA is TGTGCCAGCACCCCGGGGAGCGGGAACTACGAGCAGTACTTC. Translated: CASTPGSGNYEQYF.

This clone was found once. This chain uses TRBV15 with TRBJ2-5; no clear D gene. Deletions cut 3 bases from V and 4 bases from J, with 15 bases between. The CDR3 length is 15 residues. Per the germline V gene, CDR1 is LNHNV and CDR2 is YYDKDF (reference sequence). CDR3 protein: CATSRGIGPAETQYF. CDR3 bases: TGTGCCACCAGCAGGGGAATCGGGCCAGCAGAGACCCAGTACTTC.